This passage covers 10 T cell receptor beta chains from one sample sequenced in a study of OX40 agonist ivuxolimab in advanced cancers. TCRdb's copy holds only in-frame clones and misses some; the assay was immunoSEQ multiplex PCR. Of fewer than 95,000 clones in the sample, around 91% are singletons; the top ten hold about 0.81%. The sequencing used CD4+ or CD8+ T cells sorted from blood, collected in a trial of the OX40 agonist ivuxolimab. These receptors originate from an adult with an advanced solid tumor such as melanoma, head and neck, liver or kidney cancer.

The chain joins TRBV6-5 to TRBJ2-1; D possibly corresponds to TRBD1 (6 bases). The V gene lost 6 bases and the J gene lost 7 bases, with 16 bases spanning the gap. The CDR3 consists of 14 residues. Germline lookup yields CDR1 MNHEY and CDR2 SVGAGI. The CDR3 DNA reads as TGTGCCAGCAGAAAACAGGGTCTTCGGAATGAGCAGTTCTTC. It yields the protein CASRKQGLRNEQFF.

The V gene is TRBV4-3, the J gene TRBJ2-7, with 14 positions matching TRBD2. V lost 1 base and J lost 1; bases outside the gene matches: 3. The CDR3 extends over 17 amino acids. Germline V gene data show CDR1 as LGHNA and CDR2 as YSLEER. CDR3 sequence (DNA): TGCGCCAGCAGCCAAGTGGGGACTAGCGGGAGTTCCTACGAGCAGTACTTC. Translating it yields CASSQVGTSGSSYEQYF.

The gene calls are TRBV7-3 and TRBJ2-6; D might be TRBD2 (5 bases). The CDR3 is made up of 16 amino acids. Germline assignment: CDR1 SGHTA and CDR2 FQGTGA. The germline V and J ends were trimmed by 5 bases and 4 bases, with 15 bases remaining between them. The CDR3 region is CASSMANLAGANVLTF. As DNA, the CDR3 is TGTGCCAGCAGCATGGCCAACTTAGCGGGGGCCAACGTCCTGACTTTC.

CDR3 sequence (DNA): TGTGCCAGCAGCCCAAAAGGACTCGAGCAGTACTTC. It is translated as CASSPKGLEQYF. The genes are TRBV21-1 and TRBJ2-7; the table's D call, TRBD2, has no DNA check behind it. TRBV21-1 counts as a pseudogene. The CDR3 length is 12 residues.

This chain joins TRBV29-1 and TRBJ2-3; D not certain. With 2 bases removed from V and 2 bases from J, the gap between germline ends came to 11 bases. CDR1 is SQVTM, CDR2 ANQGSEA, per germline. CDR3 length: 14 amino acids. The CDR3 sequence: CSVESGTFTDTQYF. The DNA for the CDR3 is TGCAGCGTTGAATCAGGCACATTCACAGATACGCAGTATTTT.

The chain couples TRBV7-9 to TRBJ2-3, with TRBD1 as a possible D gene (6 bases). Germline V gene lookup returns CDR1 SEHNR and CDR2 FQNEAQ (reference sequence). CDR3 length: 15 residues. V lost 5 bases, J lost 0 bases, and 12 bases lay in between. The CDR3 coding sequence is TGTGCCAGCAGCCCCATAGGGGGTAGCACAGATACGCAGTATTTT. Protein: CASSPIGGSTDTQYF.

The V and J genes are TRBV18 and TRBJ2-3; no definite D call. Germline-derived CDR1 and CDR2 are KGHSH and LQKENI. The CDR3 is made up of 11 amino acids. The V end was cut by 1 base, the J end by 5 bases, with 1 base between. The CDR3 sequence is CASSPRDTQYF. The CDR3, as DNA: TGTGCCAGCTCACCACGAGATACGCAGTATTTT. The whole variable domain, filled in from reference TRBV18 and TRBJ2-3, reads NAGVMQNPRHLVRRRGQEARLRCSPMKGHSHVYWYRQLPEEGLKFMVYLQKENIIDESGMPKERFSAEFPKEGPSILRIQQVVRGDSAAYFCASSPRDTQYFGPGTRLTVL.

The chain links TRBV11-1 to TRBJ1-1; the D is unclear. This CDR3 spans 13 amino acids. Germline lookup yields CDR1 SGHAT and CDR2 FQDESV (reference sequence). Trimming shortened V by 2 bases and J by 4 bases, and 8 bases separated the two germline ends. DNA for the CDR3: TGTGCCAGCAGCTTACTGGGTGGCACTGAAGCTTTCTTT. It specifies CASSLLGGTEAFF.

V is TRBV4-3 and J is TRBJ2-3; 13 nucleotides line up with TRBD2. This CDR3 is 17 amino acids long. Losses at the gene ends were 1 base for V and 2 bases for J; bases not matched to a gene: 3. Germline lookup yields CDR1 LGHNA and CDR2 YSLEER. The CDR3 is CASSQVGLAGFTDTQYF. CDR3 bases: TGCGCCAGCAGCCAAGTGGGACTAGCGGGATTCACAGATACGCAGTATTTT.

In nucleotides, the CDR3 is TGCAGCGCTAATGACAGGGGTGGGCATGGCTACACCTTC. Amino acid sequence: CSANDRGGHGYTF. V usage is TRBV29-1 and J usage is TRBJ1-2, with 8 nucleotides matching TRBD1. Germline V gene lookup returns CDR1 SQVTM and CDR2 ANQGSEA. The CDR3 sequence is 13 residues long. V was pared by 7 bases and J by 6 bases, with 10 bases of the junction left unmatched. The full variable domain, its missing parts supplied by reference TRBV29-1 and TRBJ1-2, is SAVISQKPSRDICQRGTSLTIQCQVDSQVTMMFWYRQQPGQSLTLIATANQGSEATYESGFVIDKFPISRPNLTFSTLTVSNMSPEDSSIYLCSANDRGGHGYTFGSGTRLTVV.